The clone carrying this T cell receptor (beta chain) was recorded a few times. This specimen belongs to a study of blood T cell repertoires in COVID-19. Here immunoSEQ multiplex PCR was the method, and the copy in TCRdb shows in-frame clones only, minus some. The table includes fewer than 500,000 clones, 81% detected once. This receptor was identified in a human donor with acute or convalescent COVID-19. The donor label of this sample is uncertain. Source material: peripheral blood.

The CDR3 loop reads CASSPRNSGTVDTQYF. The CDR3 DNA reads as TGTGCCAGCAGTCCGAGGAATAGCGGGACTGTAGATACGCAGTATTTT. The chain carries TRBV11-2 and TRBJ2-3; 8 bases are shared with TRBD2. V trimming: 6 bases; J trimming: 5 bases; junction bases outside the gene matches: 13. CDR3 length: 16 residues. Germline CDR1 is SGHAT and CDR2 is FQNNGV.